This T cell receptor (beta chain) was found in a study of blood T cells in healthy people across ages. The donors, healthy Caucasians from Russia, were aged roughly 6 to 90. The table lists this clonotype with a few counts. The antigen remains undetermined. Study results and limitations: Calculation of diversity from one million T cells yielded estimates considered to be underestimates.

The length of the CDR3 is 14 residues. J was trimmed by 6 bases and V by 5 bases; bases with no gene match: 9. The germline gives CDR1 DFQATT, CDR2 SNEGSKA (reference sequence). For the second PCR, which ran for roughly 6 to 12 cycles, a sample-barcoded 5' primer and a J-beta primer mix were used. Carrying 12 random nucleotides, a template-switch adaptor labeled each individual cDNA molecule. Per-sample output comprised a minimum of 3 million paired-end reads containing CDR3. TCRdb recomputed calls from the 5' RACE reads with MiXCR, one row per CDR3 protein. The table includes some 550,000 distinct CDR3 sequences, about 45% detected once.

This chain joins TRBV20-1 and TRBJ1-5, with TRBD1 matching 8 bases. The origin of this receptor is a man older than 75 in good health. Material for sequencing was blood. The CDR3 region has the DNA TGCAGTGCTTCCCAGGGGGCAGGGATTCAGCCCCAGCATTTT. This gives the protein CSASQGAGIQPQHF.